This T cell receptor (beta chain) was identified during a study of blood T cell repertoires in COVID-19. Study at large: The United States, Italy and Spain were the sources of the acute and convalescent COVID-19 samples. The analysed material was cDNA or gDNA that came from T cells, B-cell-depleted T cells, or PBMCs.

This CDR3 spans 16 amino acids. How the authors handled the data: Amplifying reference gene primers gave estimates of nucleated cell counts. Only in-frame clones appear in the TCRdb table, and some are missing; sequencing was by immunoSEQ multiplex PCR. D and trimming were read from the DNA, whereas the V and J calls and clone size are those reported in that table. The sample has 160,000 or so clones; 81% are singletons. Enrollees, roughly 18 to 89 years old, lived in 24 US areas. This clone has only one observation. The sequenced sample consisted of PBMCs or T cells enriched from blood (not recorded which). This clonotype originated in a woman aged 40 to 50 with acute COVID-19. V is TRBV21-1 and J is TRBJ2-7; whether TRBD1, the table's D call, matches the DNA was not checked. TRBV21-1 is marked as a pseudogene. The CDR3 coding sequence is TGTGCCAGCAGCAAAAGGGGAAACAGGGTGAACTACGAGCAGTACTTC. Its translation is CASSKRGNRVNYEQYF.